Below are 20 T cell receptor beta chains sequenced from a single sample in a study of CDR3 diversity in severe acne. TCRdb re-called the PCR reads with MiXCR, one entry per CDR3 protein. The sample has about 100,000 distinct CDR3 sequences; under 60% are singletons. Sequencing was done on a sample of blood. All receptors come from a male donor with acne.

In this sample, this clonotype turned up a few times. The chain is built from TRBV25-1 and TRBJ1-6; TRBD1 matches at 10 bases. This CDR3 contains 16 residues. CDR1 is MGHDK, CDR2 SYGVNS, per germline. Losses at the gene ends were 4 bases for V and 7 bases for J; bases not matched to a gene: 7. In DNA, the CDR3 is TGTGCCAGCAGTGTTAACTCGGGACAGGGGAATTCACCCCTCCACTTT. Its translation: CASSVNSGQGNSPLHF.

This clonotype was seen a handful of times. The V gene is TRBV20-1, the J gene TRBJ2-1; D is possibly TRBD2 (5 bases). The CDR3 is made up of 12 amino acids. Looked up from germline, CDR1 is DFQATT and CDR2 is SNEGSKA (reference sequence). V dropped 0 bases and J dropped 8 bases, with 8 bases sitting between them. CDR3 bases: TGCAGTGCTAGAGAGGCGGAGGATGAGCAGTTCTTC. Its translation is CSAREAEDEQFF.

The chain couples TRBV25-1 to TRBJ1-5; D is possibly TRBD1 (6 bases). Germline V gives CDR1 MGHDK, CDR2 SYGVNS. V was shortened by 5 bases and J by 7 bases, with 12 bases between the two germline ends. CDR3 length: 13 residues. Here the CDR3 DNA reads TGTGCCAGCAGTCCAGGGAGGGGGCAGCCCCAGCATTTT. As protein: CASSPGRGQPQHF.

The chain uses TRBV29-1 and TRBJ1-3; D gene uncertain. The V gene's germline CDR1 is SQVTM and CDR2 ANQGSEA. The CDR3 contains 13 residues. The V and J ends lost 1 base and 0 bases respectively, with 4 bases between them. CDR3: CSVEGISGNTIYF. The CDR3 DNA sequence: TGCAGCGTTGAAGGAATCTCTGGAAACACCATATATTTT.

The chain couples TRBV15 to TRBJ2-3; D might be TRBD1 or TRBD2, each matching 5 bases. Between the trimmed V and J ends, which lost 10 bases and 9 bases, there was a span of 20 bases. Germline loops: CDR1 LNHNV, CDR2 YYDKDF (reference sequence). The CDR3 extends over 13 amino acids. The CDR3 here is CAIAAGTIETQYF. The DNA of the CDR3 is TGTGCCATCGCCGCCGGGACCATTGAGACGCAGTATTTT.

Many counts were recorded for this clonotype. The chain uses TRBV7-2 and TRBJ2-5; D gene uncertain. Trimming shortened V by 5 bases and J by 4 bases, and 11 bases separated the two germline ends. The CDR3 runs to 13 residues. Germline V gives CDR1 SGHTA, CDR2 FQGNSA. CDR3 DNA sequence: TGTGCCAGCAGCCTAAGGACCGGAGAGACCCAGTACTTC. Encoded protein: CASSLRTGETQYF.

This clonotype has only a few counts. At one end, the junction sequence differs from germline, possibly due to a read error. This chain joins TRBV5-1 and TRBJ2-2, with D possibly matching TRBD1 (6 bases). The CDR3 totals 16 residues. Germline-derived CDR1 and CDR2 are SGHRS and YFSETQ. The CDR3 DNA reads as TGTGCCAGCAGCTTCTCTGGACAGTCGAACACCGGGGAGCTGTTTTTT. Protein: CASSFSGQSNTGELFF. The full variable domain, rest sourced from reference TRBV5-1 and TRBJ2-2, is KAGVTQTPRYLIKTRGQQVTLSCSPISGHRSVSWYQQTPGQGLQFLFEYFSETQRNKGNFPGRFSGRQFSNSRSEMNVSTLELGDSALYLCASSFSGQSNTGELFFGEGSRLTVL.

This sequence joins TRBV7-8 and TRBJ2-5; 8 positions match TRBD1. The CDR3 consists of 13 residues. V trimming: 7 bases; J trimming: 5 bases; junction bases outside the gene matches: 6. CDR1 and CDR2 (germline): SGHVS, FQNEAQ. The CDR3 nucleotides read TGTGCCAGCAAGGACAGGGTTATTGAGACCCAGTACTTC. Translation gives CASKDRVIETQYF.

The table lists this clonotype with a few counts. V gene TRBV25-1 combines with J gene TRBJ2-5; 9 bases line up with TRBD1. From germline, CDR1 is MGHDK and CDR2 SYGVNS. V dropped 7 bases and J dropped 4; count of bases not matched to a gene: 10. This CDR3 region has 15 residues. The CDR3, as DNA: TGTGCCAGCACAGGCAGGGACAGGGTCACAGAGACCCAGTACTTC. Encoded protein: CASTGRDRVTETQYF. The variable domain in full, completed from reference TRBV25-1 and TRBJ2-5, reads EADIYQTPRYLVIGTGKKITLECSQTMGHDKMYWYQQDPGMELHLIHYSYGVNSTEKGDLSSESTVSRIRTEHFPLTLESARPSHTSQYLCASTGRDRVTETQYFGPGTRLLVL.

The rearrangement joins TRBV25-1 to TRBJ1-4; D is undetermined. The CDR3 runs to 15 residues. Between the trimmed V and J ends, which lost 3 bases and 3 bases, there was a span of 11 bases. Germline assignment: CDR1 MGHDK and CDR2 SYGVNS. The CDR3 bases are TGTGCCAGCAGTGATCCCCAGGTCTCTAATGAAAAACTGTTTTTT. This gives the protein CASSDPQVSNEKLFF.

The CDR3 DNA reads TGTGCCAGCAGCCGGGTGGGGAGCACTGAAGCTTTCTTT. Its protein product is CASSRVGSTEAFF. V is TRBV3-1 and J is TRBJ1-1; unclear D gene. The V gene lost 4 bases and the J gene lost 4 bases, with 10 bases spanning the gap. This CDR3 is built from 13 residues. Germline CDR1 reads LGHDT; CDR2 reads YNNKEL (reference sequence).

V usage is TRBV5-1 and J usage is TRBJ2-2; D gene unclear. CDR1 SGHRS and CDR2 YFSETQ come from the germline V gene. Between the trimmed V and J ends, which lost 4 bases and 1 base, there was a span of 5 bases. This CDR3 is built from 13 residues. CDR3 protein: CASSMENTGELFF. The CDR3 coding sequence is TGCGCCAGCAGCATGGAGAACACCGGGGAGCTGTTTTTT.

The table lists this clonotype with many counts. The V gene is TRBV9, the J gene TRBJ2-5; 9 bases fit TRBD1. The junction had 11 bases not matched to a gene; V was cut back by 3 bases and J by 5 bases. The germline CDR1 and CDR2 sequences are SGDLS and YYNGEE. The CDR3 is 16 residues long. The CDR3 spells CASSAIGTGTGETQYF. DNA of the CDR3: TGTGCCAGCAGCGCTATCGGGACAGGGACGGGGGAGACCCAGTACTTC.

This clonotype was detected only a few times. This chain links TRBV2 with TRBJ2-7, with TRBD1 matching over 12 bases. V gave up 8 bases and J gave up 6 bases; unmatched junction bases: 5. The length of the CDR3 is 13 residues. Germline CDR1 and CDR2: SNHLY and FYNNEI. The CDR3 nucleotides are TGTGCCAGCGAGGGACAGGGGGCAGGCGAGCAGTACTTC. The encoded protein is CASEGQGAGEQYF.

The chain recombines TRBV2 with TRBJ2-7, with D possibly being TRBD1 or TRBD2 (7 bases each). The CDR3 runs to 14 residues. The germline V and J ends were trimmed by 8 bases and 3 bases, with 17 bases remaining between them. The germline V gene has CDR1 SNHLY and CDR2 FYNNEI. CDR3 nucleotides: TGTGCCAGCTCCGGGGGGACAGCCCTCTACGAGCAGTACTTC. Amino acids: CASSGGTALYEQYF.

This chain connects TRBV10-1 to TRBJ2-7; TRBD1 matches 7 bases. The germline CDR1 and CDR2 sequences are WNHNN and SYGVQD (reference sequence). V lost 6 bases, J lost 3 bases, and 5 bases stayed unmatched. The CDR3 sequence is 13 residues long. The DNA of the CDR3 is TGCGCCAGCAGCGGGACAGACAACTACGAGCAGTACTTC. Encoded protein: CASSGTDNYEQYF.

Concerning this clonotype itself: A much larger clone differs from this one at a single base, so this may be a read error. This chain links TRBV7-9 with TRBJ1-1; the D gene is possibly TRBD1 (5 bases). Germline lookup yields CDR1 SEHNR and CDR2 FQNEAQ (reference sequence). The CDR3 is 13 residues long. The CDR3 region is CASSSGLDTEVFF. The CDR3 DNA sequence: TGTGCCAGCAGCTCAGGGCTTGACACTGAAGTTTTCTTT.

Remarks on this clonotype: This may be a read error: a much more frequent sequence differs by one nucleotide. In DNA, the CDR3 is TGCGCCAGCAGCCCAGAGGGGTCCTACGGGCAGTACTTC. As protein: CASSPEGSYGQYF. The chain is built from TRBV4-3 and TRBJ2-7, with D possibly called TRBD1 or TRBD2 (5 bases each). The germline gives CDR1 LGHNA, CDR2 YSLEER. The CDR3 has 13 residues.

This chain links TRBV4-1 with TRBJ1-5; possibly TRBD1 for D (6 bases). With 3 bases removed from V and 3 bases from J, the gap between germline ends came to 12 bases. Per germline, CDR1 MGHRA and CDR2 YSYEKL. This CDR3 region has 15 residues. The CDR3 DNA sequence: TGCGCCAGCAGCCAGGGCAGGGGACTCAATCAGCCCCAGCATTTT. Residues: CASSQGRGLNQPQHF.

The chain is built from TRBV4-2 and TRBJ2-2; 13 bases map to TRBD2. V was clipped by 2 bases and J by 6 bases; unmatched bases: 3. This CDR3 comprises 16 residues. CDR1 is LGHNA, CDR2 YNFKEQ, per germline. In nucleotides, the CDR3 is TGTGCCAGCAGCCAACGGACTAGCGGGAGTGCCGGGGAGCTGTTTTTT. It yields the protein CASSQRTSGSAGELFF.